The present T cell receptor (beta chain) was sequenced within a study of Graves' ophthalmopathy and Graves' hyperthyroidism (dated by TCRdb to the late 2010s). In the study overall: Peripheral blood was collected at initial diagnosis, before any treatment. The study used TCR beta repertoire signatures to distinguish Graves' ophthalmopathy from Graves' hyperthyroidism and to predict progression to ophthalmopathy. In total, around 130 blood samples were TCR-sequenced: 43 ophthalmopathy, under 85 hyperthyroidism and about 17 hyperthyroidism-to-ophthalmopathy patients. To explore V-J signatures that distinguish ophthalmopathy from hyperthyroidism, a discovery set of about 99 patients was enrolled, made up of around 40 with ophthalmopathy and roughly 55 with stable hyperthyroidism. For independent validation, a separate cohort was made up of 18 to 20 hyperthyroidism patients plus 17 patients who later progressed from hyperthyroidism to ophthalmopathy. In a handful of hyperthyroidism patients, the T-cell repertoire of thyroid tissue was compared with the T-cell repertoire of blood. Following sampling, methimazole starting at 30 mg daily was administered to hyperthyroidism patients, and high-dose intravenous methylprednisolone was administered to ophthalmopathy patients. Points the paper makes about the study in general: No statistical method was used to set the sample size in advance, and the investigators knew which group each participant was assigned to. In validation, the model predicted ophthalmopathy progression with 70.59% sensitivity and 72% to 80% specificity; 12 predicted patients were CT-confirmed with GO in a median of around 6 months. Among expanded thyroid clonotypes with frequency above 0.001, most also showed up in blood, which suggests that blood repertoires may reflect the thyroid immune response. Ophthalmopathy was separated from stable hyperthyroidism by the 13-signature model with around 89% sensitivity and 81% to 83% specificity in cross-validation and with 80%/75% in the test set.

Hyperthyroidism was considered stable if no progression to ophthalmopathy occurred within 18 months of follow-up. The hyperthyroidism patients were 18 to 65 years old and newly diagnosed, with a disease duration of less than 2 months. Patients were excluded if they had other autoimmune diseases, uncontrolled infections, pregnancy or lactation. Clinical symptoms, serum thyroxine, TRAb, thyroid ultrasound and orbital computed tomography formed the basis of the diagnosis. Ficoll-Paque density gradient centrifugation was used to isolate PBMCs from approximately 11 ml of fresh peripheral blood. Total RNA was extracted with Trizol reagent and quality-checked on an Agilent 2100 Bioanalyzer. Deletion took 4 bases off V and 0 bases off J, with a span of 28 bases between the germline ends. CDR1 and CDR2, looked up from the germline V gene (reference sequence), are LNHDA and SQIVND. The CDR3 sequence holds 21 residues, the cysteine and phenylalanine included. This entry keeps only the CDR3 DNA: 63 bases, framed from base 1.

This clonotype was seen at least ten times. Its antigen is currently not known. No per-base quality is available; no much larger clone lies one base away. TCR beta CDR3 regions were amplified from RNA transcripts for repertoire sequencing. A first-round RT-PCR used HTBI primers with the Qiagen OneStep RT-PCR kit, followed by a second-round multiplex PCR, size selection and purification. Sequencing of the libraries was carried out on an Illumina HiSeq2000 in paired-end mode with 100 bp reads. For the original study's pipeline: SOAPnuke was used to process the reads, removing any read that contained adapters or uncalled bases, had a mean Phred below 15, or lacked an exact match to the constant primer or identifier. COPE v1.2.5 was used to merge the high-quality paired reads. Each unique nucleotide sequence was treated as a clonotype, and MiTCR v1.1 was used to align the clonotypes to the IMGT TRB V, D and J references. The analysis was limited to V-J combinations with a frequency above 0.0001, which together covered about 99% of repertoires. For each V-J combination, a TCR clonal expansion and chaos score was defined as F50 clonal expansion divided by the chaos observed in the TCRdist matrix. Welch's t-statistics and random forest were used to reduce the features to some 13 V-J combinations, which were then used as input to a naive Bayes classifier. The Morisita-Horn index was used to measure how similar the thyroid and blood repertoires were. TCRdb trimmed public reads at Q25 via fastp, called clones via MiXCR and kept in-frame beta chains. Rows with one shared CDR3 protein collapse into an entry with the most common genes and DNA. These V and J calls derive from TCRdb rather than the authors' analysis. The sample yields a few hundred thousand distinct CDR3 sequences; roughly 15% were counted once. The ten largest clones capture approximately 2.4% of the sample.

The sequence joins TRBV19 to TRBJ2-4, and the D gene may be TRBD2, 5 bases matching. Sequencing was carried out using peripheral blood. The receptor's source is an adult woman with stable Graves' hyperthyroidism. The CDR3 reads CASSTTFGPGIGQGAKNIQYF. The DNA is as follows: TGTGCCAGTAGTACCACCTTCGGACCCGGGATTGGGCAAGGAGCCAAAAACATTCAGTACTTC.